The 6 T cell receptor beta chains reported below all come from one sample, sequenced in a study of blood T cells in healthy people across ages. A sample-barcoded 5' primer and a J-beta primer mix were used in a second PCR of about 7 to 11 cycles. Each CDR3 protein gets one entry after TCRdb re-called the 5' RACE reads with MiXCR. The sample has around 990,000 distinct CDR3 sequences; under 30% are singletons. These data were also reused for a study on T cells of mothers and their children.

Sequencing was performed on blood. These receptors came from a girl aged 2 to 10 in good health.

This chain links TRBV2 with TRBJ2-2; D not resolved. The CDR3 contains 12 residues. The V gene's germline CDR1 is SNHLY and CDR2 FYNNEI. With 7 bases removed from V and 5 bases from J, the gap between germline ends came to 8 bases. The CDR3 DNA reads TGTGCCAGCACAGGAAGTACCGGGGAGCTGTTTTTT. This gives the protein CASTGSTGELFF. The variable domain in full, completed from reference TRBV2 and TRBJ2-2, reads EPEVTQTPSHQVTQMGQEVILRCVPISNHLYFYWYRQILGQKVEFLVSFYNNEISEKSEIFDDQFSVERPDGSNFTLKIRSTKLEDSAMYFCASTGSTGELFFGEGSRLTVL.

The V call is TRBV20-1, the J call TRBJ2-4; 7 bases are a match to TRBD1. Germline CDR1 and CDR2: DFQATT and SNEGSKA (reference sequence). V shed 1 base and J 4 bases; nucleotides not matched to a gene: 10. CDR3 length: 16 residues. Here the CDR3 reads CSARGSSGTEKNIQYF. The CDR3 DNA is TGCAGTGCTAGAGGATCGTCCGGGACAGAAAAAAACATTCAGTACTTC.

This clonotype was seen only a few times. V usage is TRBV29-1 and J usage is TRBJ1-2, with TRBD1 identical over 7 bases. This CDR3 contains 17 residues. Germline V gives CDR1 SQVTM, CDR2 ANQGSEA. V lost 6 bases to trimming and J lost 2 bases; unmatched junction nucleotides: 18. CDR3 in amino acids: CSVWTGPLLQGNYGYTF. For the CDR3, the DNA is TGCAGCGTCTGGACTGGACCCTTATTACAGGGGAACTATGGCTACACCTTC.

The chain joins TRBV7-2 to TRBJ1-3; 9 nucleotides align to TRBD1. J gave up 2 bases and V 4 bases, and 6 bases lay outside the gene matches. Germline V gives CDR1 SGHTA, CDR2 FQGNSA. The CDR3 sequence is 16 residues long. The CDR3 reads CASSSGTGPPGNTIYF. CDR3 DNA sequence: TGTGCCAGCAGCTCGGGGACAGGGCCCCCTGGAAACACCATATATTTT.

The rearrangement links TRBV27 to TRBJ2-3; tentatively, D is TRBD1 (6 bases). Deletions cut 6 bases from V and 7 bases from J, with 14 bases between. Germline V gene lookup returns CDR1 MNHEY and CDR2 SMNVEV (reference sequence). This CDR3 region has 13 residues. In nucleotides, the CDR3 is TGTGCCAGCAGCCCCCCAGGGGTTTATACGCAGTATTTT. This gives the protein CASSPPGVYTQYF.

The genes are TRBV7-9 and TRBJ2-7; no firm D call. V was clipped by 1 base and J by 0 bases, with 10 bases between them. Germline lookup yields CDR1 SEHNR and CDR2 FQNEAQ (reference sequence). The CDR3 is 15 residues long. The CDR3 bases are TGTGCCAGCAGCTTAGGGGCGTTGGCCTCCTACGAGCAGTACTTC. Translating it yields CASSLGALASYEQYF.